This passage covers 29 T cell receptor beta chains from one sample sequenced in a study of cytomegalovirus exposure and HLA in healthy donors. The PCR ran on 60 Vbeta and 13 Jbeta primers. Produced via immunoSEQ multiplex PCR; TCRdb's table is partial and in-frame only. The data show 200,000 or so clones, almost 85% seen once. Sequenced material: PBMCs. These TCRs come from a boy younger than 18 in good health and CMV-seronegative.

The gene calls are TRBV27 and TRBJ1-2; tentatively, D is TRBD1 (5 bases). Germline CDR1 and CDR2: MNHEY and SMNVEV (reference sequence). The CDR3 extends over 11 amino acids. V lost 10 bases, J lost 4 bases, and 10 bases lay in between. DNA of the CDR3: TGTGCCACCCGGGACTTCTATGGCTACACCTTC. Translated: CATRDFYGYTF.

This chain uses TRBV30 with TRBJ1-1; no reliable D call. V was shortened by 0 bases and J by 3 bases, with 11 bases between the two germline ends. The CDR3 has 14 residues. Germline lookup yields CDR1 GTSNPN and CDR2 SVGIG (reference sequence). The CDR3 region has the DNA TGTGCCTGGAGTGTCCGGTCTCATGACACTGAAGCTTTCTTT. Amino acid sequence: CAWSVRSHDTEAFF.

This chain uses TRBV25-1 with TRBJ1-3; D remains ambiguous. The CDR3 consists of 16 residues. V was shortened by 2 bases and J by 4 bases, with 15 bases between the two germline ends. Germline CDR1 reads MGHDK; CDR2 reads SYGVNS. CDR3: CASSEVGGIGGNTIYF. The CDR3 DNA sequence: TGTGCCAGCAGTGAAGTCGGAGGGATCGGGGGAAACACCATATATTTT. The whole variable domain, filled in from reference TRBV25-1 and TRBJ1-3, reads EADIYQTPRYLVIGTGKKITLECSQTMGHDKMYWYQQDPGMELHLIHYSYGVNSTEKGDLSSESTVSRIRTEHFPLTLESARPSHTSQYLCASSEVGGIGGNTIYFGEGSWLTVV.

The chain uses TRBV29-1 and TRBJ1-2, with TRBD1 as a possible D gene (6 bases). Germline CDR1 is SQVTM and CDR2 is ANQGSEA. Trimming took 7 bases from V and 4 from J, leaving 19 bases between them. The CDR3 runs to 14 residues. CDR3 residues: CSAPDLGTLYGYTF. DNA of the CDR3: TGCAGCGCACCTGACCTAGGGACACTCTATGGCTACACCTTC. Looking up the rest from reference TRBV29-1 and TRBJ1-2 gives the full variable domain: SAVISQKPSRDICQRGTSLTIQCQVDSQVTMMFWYRQQPGQSLTLIATANQGSEATYESGFVIDKFPISRPNLTFSTLTVSNMSPEDSSIYLCSAPDLGTLYGYTFGSGTRLTVV.

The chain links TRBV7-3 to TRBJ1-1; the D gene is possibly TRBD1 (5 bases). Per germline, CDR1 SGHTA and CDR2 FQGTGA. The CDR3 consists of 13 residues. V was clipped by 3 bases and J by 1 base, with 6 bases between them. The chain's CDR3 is CASSFTGNTEAFF. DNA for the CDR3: TGTGCCAGCAGCTTCACAGGGAACACTGAAGCTTTCTTT. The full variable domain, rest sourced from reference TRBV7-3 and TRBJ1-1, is GAGVSQTPSNKVTEKGKYVELRCDPISGHTALYWYRQSLGQGPEFLIYFQGTGAADDSGLPNDRFFAVRPEGSVSTLKIQRTERGDSAVYLCASSFTGNTEAFFGQGTRLTVV.

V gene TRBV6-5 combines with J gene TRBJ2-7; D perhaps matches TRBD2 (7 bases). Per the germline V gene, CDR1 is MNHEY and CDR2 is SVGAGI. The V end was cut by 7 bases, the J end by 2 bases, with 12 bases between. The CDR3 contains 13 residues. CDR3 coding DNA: TGTGCCAGCACGGCGGGGGCAACCTACGAGCAGTACTTC. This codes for CASTAGATYEQYF.

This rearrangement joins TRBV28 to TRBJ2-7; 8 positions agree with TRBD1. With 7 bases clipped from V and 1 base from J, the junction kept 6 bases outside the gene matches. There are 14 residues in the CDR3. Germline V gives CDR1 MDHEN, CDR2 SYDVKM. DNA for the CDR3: TGTGCCAGCAACGGACAGGGACAGTCCTACGAGCAGTACTTC. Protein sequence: CASNGQGQSYEQYF.

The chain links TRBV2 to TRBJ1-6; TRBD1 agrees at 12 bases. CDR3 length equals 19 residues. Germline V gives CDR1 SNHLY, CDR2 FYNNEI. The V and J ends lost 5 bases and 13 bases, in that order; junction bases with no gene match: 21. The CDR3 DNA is TGTGCCAGCAGTACGTCCCGGGACAGGGGGCGCCCCTCCATTTCGCCCCTCCACTTT. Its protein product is CASSTSRDRGRPSISPLHF.

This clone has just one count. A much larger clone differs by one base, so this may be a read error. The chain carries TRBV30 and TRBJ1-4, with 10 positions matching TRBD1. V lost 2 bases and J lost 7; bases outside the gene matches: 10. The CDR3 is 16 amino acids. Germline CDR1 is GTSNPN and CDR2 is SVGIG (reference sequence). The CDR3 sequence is CAWSIGQGESTEKLFF. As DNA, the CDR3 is TGTGCCTGGAGTATCGGACAGGGGGAATCTACTGAAAAACTGTTTTTT.

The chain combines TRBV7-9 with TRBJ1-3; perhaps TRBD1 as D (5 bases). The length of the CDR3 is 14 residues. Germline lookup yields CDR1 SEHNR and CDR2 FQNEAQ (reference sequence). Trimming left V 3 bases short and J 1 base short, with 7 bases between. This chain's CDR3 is CASSFGTSGNTIYF. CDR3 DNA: TGTGCCAGCAGCTTCGGGACTTCTGGAAACACCATATATTTT.

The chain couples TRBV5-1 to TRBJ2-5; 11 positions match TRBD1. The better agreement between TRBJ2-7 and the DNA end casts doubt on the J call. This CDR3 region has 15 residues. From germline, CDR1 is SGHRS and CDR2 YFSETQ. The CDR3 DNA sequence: TGCGCCAGCAGCTCCGGGACAGGGGGAGTATACGAGCAGTACTTC. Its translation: CASSSGTGGVYEQYF.

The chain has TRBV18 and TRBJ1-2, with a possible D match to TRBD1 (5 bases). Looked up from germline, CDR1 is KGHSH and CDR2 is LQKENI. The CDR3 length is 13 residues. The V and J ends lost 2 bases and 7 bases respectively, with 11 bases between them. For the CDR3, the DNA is TGTGCCAGCTCACCAGGGGCTGAGTTTGGCTACACCTTC. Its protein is CASSPGAEFGYTF.

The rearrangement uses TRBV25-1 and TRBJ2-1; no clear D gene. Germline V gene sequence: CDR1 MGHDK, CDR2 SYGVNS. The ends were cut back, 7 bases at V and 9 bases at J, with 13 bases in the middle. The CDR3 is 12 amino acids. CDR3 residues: CASNPPHGEQFF. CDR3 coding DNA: TGTGCCAGCAACCCCCCCCACGGTGAGCAGTTCTTC.

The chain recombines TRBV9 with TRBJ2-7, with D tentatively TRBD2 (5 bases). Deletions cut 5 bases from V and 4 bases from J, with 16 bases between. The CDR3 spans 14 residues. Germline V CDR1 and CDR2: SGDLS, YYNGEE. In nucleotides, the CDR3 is TGTGCCAGCAGGCACGACTATGGCCTTTACGAGCAGTACTTC. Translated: CASRHDYGLYEQYF.

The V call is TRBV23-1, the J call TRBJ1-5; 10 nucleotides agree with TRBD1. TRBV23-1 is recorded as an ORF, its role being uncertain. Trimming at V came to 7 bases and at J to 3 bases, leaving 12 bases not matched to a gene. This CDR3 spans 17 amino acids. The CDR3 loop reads CASTDSGTGDSNQPQHF. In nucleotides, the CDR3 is TGCGCCAGCACCGACTCCGGGACAGGGGACTCCAATCAGCCCCAGCATTTT.

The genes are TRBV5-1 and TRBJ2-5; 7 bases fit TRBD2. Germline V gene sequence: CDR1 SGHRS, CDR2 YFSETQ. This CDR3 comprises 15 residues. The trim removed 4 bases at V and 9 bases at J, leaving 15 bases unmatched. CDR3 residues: CASSPDAGGREAQYF. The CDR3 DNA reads TGCGCCAGCAGCCCCGATGCCGGGGGGAGGGAGGCCCAGTACTTC.

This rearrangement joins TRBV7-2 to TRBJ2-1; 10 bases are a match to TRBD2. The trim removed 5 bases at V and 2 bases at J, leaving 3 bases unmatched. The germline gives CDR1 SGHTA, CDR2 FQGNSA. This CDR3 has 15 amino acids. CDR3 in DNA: TGTGCCAGCAGCGCCAGCGGGGGGGCCTACAATGAGCAGTTCTTC. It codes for CASSASGGAYNEQFF.

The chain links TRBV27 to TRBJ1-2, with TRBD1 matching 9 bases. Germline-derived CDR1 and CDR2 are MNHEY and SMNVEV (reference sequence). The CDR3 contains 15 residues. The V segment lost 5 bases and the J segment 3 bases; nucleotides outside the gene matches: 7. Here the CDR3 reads CASSLYRTGDYGYTF. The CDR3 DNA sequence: TGTGCCAGCAGTCTCTACCGGACAGGGGACTATGGCTACACCTTC.

The DNA of the CDR3 is TGCGCCAGCAGCCTCAGACTATTTGGCCACCAAGATACGCAGTATTTT. Protein: CASSLRLFGHQDTQYF. The chain joins TRBV5-1 to TRBJ2-3; tentatively, D is TRBD2 (5 bases). Trimming took 4 bases from V and 5 from J, leaving 20 bases between them. The CDR3 is 16 residues long. Germline-derived CDR1 and CDR2 are SGHRS and YFSETQ.

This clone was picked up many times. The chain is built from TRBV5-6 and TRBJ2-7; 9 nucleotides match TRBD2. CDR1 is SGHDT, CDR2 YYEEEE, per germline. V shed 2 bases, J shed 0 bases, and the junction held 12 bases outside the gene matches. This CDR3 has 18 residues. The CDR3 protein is CASSFGLAGITSSYEQYF. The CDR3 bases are TGTGCCAGCAGCTTCGGCCTAGCGGGGATAACTTCCTCCTACGAGCAGTACTTC.

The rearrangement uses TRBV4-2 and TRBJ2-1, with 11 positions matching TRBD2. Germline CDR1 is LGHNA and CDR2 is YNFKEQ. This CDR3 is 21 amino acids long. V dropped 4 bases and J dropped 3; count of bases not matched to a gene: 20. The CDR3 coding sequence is TGTGCCAGCAGCCCCGATTTACTAGCGGGAGTAAGTAGCAAGGTCTACAATGAGCAGTTCTTC. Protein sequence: CASSPDLLAGVSSKVYNEQFF.

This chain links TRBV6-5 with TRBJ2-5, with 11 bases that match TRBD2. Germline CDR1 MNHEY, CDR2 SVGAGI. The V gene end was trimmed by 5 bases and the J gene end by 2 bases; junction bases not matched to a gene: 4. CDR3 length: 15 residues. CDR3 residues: CASSTSGSFQETQYF. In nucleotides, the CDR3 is TGTGCCAGCAGTACTAGCGGGAGCTTTCAAGAGACCCAGTACTTC.

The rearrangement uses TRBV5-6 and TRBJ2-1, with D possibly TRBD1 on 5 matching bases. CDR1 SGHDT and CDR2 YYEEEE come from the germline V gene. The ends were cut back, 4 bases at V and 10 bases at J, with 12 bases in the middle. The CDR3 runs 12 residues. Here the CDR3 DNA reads TGTGCCAGCAGCGTGCAGGGTGTGGAGCAGTTCTTC. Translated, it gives CASSVQGVEQFF. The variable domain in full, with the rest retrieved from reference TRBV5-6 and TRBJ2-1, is DAGVTQSPTHLIKTRGQQVTLRCSPKSGHDTVSWYQQALGQGPQFIFQYYEEEERQRGNFPDRFSGHQFPNYSSELNVNALLLGDSALYLCASSVQGVEQFFGPGTRLTVL.

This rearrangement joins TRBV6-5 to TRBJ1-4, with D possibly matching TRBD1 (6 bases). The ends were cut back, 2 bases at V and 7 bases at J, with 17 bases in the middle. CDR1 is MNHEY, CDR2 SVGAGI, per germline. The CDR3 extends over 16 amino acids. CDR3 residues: CASSYLRTVAGEKLFF. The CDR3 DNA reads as TGTGCCAGCAGTTACCTACGGACAGTTGCAGGTGAAAAACTGTTTTTT.

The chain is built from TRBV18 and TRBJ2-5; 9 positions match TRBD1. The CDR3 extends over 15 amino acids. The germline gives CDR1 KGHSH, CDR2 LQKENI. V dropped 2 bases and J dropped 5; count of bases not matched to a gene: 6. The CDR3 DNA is TGTGCCAGCTCACCAACGGACAGGGGTTTTGAGACCCAGTACTTC. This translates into CASSPTDRGFETQYF.

This chain's CDR3 is CASSSLDRRMNTEAFF. CDR3 DNA: TGTGCCAGCAGTTCTTTGGACAGAAGAATGAACACTGAAGCTTTCTTT. The chain combines TRBV28 with TRBJ1-1; weak D call: TRBD1 (6 bases). Germline V gene lookup returns CDR1 MDHEN and CDR2 SYDVKM. The CDR3 is made up of 16 amino acids. The ends were cut back, 4 bases at V and 0 bases at J, with 15 bases in the middle.

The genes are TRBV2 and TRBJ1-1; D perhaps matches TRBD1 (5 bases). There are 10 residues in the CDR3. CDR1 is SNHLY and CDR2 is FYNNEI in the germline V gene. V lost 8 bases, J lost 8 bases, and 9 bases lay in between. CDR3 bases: TGTGCCAGCCAAGACAGCGAAGCTTTCTTT. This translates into CASQDSEAFF.

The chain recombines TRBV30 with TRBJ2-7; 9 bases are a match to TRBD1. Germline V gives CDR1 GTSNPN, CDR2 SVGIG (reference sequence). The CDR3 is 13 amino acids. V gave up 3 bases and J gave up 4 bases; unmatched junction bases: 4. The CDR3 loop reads CAWRTGGLYEQYF. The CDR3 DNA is TGTGCCTGGAGGACAGGGGGACTGTACGAGCAGTACTTC.

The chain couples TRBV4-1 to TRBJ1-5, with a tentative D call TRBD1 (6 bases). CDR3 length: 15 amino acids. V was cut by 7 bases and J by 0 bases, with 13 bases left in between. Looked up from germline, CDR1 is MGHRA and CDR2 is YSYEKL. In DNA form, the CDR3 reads TGCGCCAGCAAATCGTACAGGGATAGCAATCAGCCCCAGCATTTT. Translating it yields CASKSYRDSNQPQHF.